These 11 T cell receptor beta chains were sequenced from one sample in a study of identical twins. TCRdb reanalysed the 5' RACE reads using MiXCR and keeps one entry per CDR3 protein. The repertoire holds about 570,000 distinct CDR3 sequences, with roughly 9.5% as singletons. The same data also went into a second study, on yellow fever vaccine responses in identical twins.

Source material: PBMCs. These receptors all stem from a woman in her late teens or twenties in good health.

A few counts support this clonotype. The rearrangement uses TRBV5-4 and TRBJ1-1, with unresolved D. Germline CDR1 reads SGHNT; CDR2 reads YYREEE (reference sequence). This CDR3 spans 15 amino acids. V was clipped by 0 bases and J by 2 bases, with 11 bases between them. CDR3: CASSLASGSNTEAFF. DNA of the CDR3: TGTGCCAGCAGCTTGGCCTCCGGGTCCAACACTGAAGCTTTCTTT.

This clonotype was picked up many times. The chain uses TRBV7-8 and TRBJ2-4; maybe TRBD2 (7 bases). V shed 5 bases and J shed 0 bases, with 14 bases lying between them. Germline lookup yields CDR1 SGHVS and CDR2 FQNEAQ. The CDR3 has 16 residues. CDR3 sequence (DNA): TGTGCCAGCAGCCTCGGGGGGCCTCTAGCCAAAAACATTCAGTACTTC. Protein sequence: CASSLGGPLAKNIQYF.

Only a few counts were recorded for this clonotype. The chain employs TRBV6-2 or TRBV6-3 and TRBJ2-2; the D is unclear. CDR1 is MNHEY and CDR2 is SVGEGT in the germline V gene. This CDR3 comprises 14 residues. V was shortened by 7 bases and J by 1 base, with 10 bases between the two germline ends. The CDR3 spells CASNQWENTGELFF. In DNA, the CDR3 is TGTGCCAGCAATCAATGGGAGAACACCGGGGAGCTGTTTTTT.

This clonotype was seen at least ten times. V is TRBV5-1 and J is TRBJ2-1; D not resolved. From germline, CDR1 is SGHRS and CDR2 YFSETQ. The CDR3 runs to 12 residues. V lost 2 bases and J 7 bases, leaving 7 bases between the germline ends. The DNA of the CDR3 is TGCGCCAGCAGCTTCGACCGGAATGAGCAGTTCTTC. Protein: CASSFDRNEQFF. The full variable domain, rest sourced from reference TRBV5-1 and TRBJ2-1, is KAGVTQTPRYLIKTRGQQVTLSCSPISGHRSVSWYQQTPGQGLQFLFEYFSETQRNKGNFPGRFSGRQFSNSRSEMNVSTLELGDSALYLCASSFDRNEQFFGPGTRLTVL.

The gene calls are TRBV5-5 and TRBJ2-2; possibly TRBD1 for D (6 bases). The CDR3 is 15 residues long. Germline V gives CDR1 SGHKS, CDR2 YYEKEE (reference sequence). V was cut by 4 bases and J by 2 bases, with 12 bases left in between. CDR3 amino acids: CASSPYRDNTGELFF. The CDR3 DNA follows: TGTGCCAGCAGCCCATACAGGGATAACACCGGGGAGCTGTTTTTT.

This chain uses TRBV29-1 with TRBJ1-1, with D unresolved. Germline loops: CDR1 SQVTM, CDR2 ANQGSEA. V lost 2 bases and J lost 0, with 7 bases in between. The CDR3 totals 13 residues. The CDR3 spells CSVERGVNTEAFF. Here the CDR3 DNA reads TGCAGCGTTGAACGTGGGGTGAACACTGAAGCTTTCTTT.

This clonotype was seen a few times. This chain connects TRBV20-1 to TRBJ2-7; 10 bases match TRBD2. Germline CDR1 DFQATT, CDR2 SNEGSKA (reference sequence). V was clipped by 0 bases and J by 4 bases; unmatched bases: 15. The CDR3 runs 18 residues. In DNA, the CDR3 is TGCAGTGCTAGAGATATATGGCTCACCGGGACTAGCGAATACGAGCAGTACTTC. The encoded protein is CSARDIWLTGTSEYEQYF.

This clonotype was seen many times. The rearrangement joins TRBV11-2 to TRBJ1-5, with D unclear. The CDR3 extends over 18 amino acids. The ends were cut back, 3 bases at V and 0 bases at J, with 18 bases in the middle. The germline V gene has CDR1 SGHAT and CDR2 FQNNGV. The DNA for the CDR3 is TGTGCCAGCAGCTTGGGCCCGGGGAATTTTGGTAGCAATCAGCCCCAGCATTTT. Translating gives CASSLGPGNFGSNQPQHF.

The rearrangement joins TRBV18 to TRBJ2-7, with D possibly matching TRBD1 (6 bases). Germline CDR1 KGHSH, CDR2 LQKENI. Trimming pared 4 bases from V and 2 bases from J, leaving 15 bases between. The CDR3 runs to 15 residues. CDR3 DNA: TGTGCCAGCTCACTCCTCGGGACACGCCCCTACGAGCAGTACTTC. It codes for CASSLLGTRPYEQYF.

This clonotype was counted a few times. CDR3 bases: TGTGCCAGCAGCCCGGACCCCGCGAGGGATACGCAGTATTTT. Residues: CASSPDPARDTQYF. This chain joins TRBV7-2 and TRBJ2-3; D is unclear. Germline loops: CDR1 SGHTA, CDR2 FQGNSA. Trimming took off 5 bases at V and 6 bases at J, with 15 bases between the two ends. This CDR3 is 14 amino acids long.

This clonotype showed up many times. The chain carries TRBV12-3 or TRBV12-4 and TRBJ1-5; 9 positions match TRBD1. The CDR3 runs to 15 residues. The V and J ends lost 5 bases and 5 bases, in that order; junction bases with no gene match: 7. Here the CDR3 DNA reads TGTGCCAGCAGTCAGGACAGGGGAGGCGATCAGCCCCAGCATTTT. Translated: CASSQDRGGDQPQHF.